This TCR beta chain was found in a study of OX40 agonist ivuxolimab in advanced cancers. Sampling times: baseline, cycle 4 day 1, cycle 7 day 1. Sequencing was performed with immunoSEQ multiplex PCR; in TCRdb, only in-frame clones are kept and a portion is missing. The sample records approximately 49,000 clones, about 85% being singletons. This CDR3 has 16 residues. Losses at the gene ends were 7 bases for V and 4 bases for J; bases not matched to a gene: 12. Germline V gives CDR1 LNHDA, CDR2 SQIVND (reference sequence). The starting material was CD4+ or CD8+ T cells sorted from blood, obtained in a trial of the OX40 agonist ivuxolimab. The sequence was obtained from an adult with an advanced solid tumor such as melanoma, head and neck, liver or kidney cancer. V gene TRBV19 combines with J gene TRBJ2-3; TRBD2 agrees at 9 bases. CDR3 sequence: CASNHPPSGDADTQYF. Here the CDR3 DNA reads TGTGCCAGTAACCATCCCCCTAGCGGGGATGCAGATACGCAGTATTTT.